A single sample gave rise to the 7 T cell receptor beta chains below, sequenced in a study of T-cell reconstitution after alpha-beta-depleted transplantation in children. Study-wide findings and caveats: After one year, T-cell counts and TCRbeta diversity mostly came from new T cells.

A library of TCRbeta sequences, prepared with unique molecular identifiers, was generated. Each CDR3 protein is one row after TCRdb ran MiXCR on the PCR reads. This table has 250,000 to 300,000 distinct CDR3 sequences, roughly 7.8% appearing once. The antigens of these receptors remain unknown. Sample: peripheral blood, taken 360 days after TCRalphabeta/CD19-depleted stem cell transplant. These TCRs come from a female patient aged 2-15 years who had a stem cell transplant for Fanconi anemia, so the T cells may come from the graft donor.

The V call is TRBV7-2, the J call TRBJ2-5; TRBD2 matches 8 bases. Per the germline V gene, CDR1 is SGHTA and CDR2 is FQGNSA. V was pared by 3 bases and J by 5 bases, with 5 bases of the junction left unmatched. The CDR3 totals 14 residues. CDR3 nucleotides: TGTGCCAGCAGCTTCGGGGGGGTCTGGGAGACCCAGTACTTC. As protein: CASSFGGVWETQYF.

As to this clonotype: A much larger clone is a single base away; this may be a read error. The DNA of the CDR3 is TGTGCCAGCGGTCGGGGGGACGAGCAGTACTTC. Protein sequence: CASGRGDEQYF. This chain links TRBV7-9 with TRBJ2-7, with 7 bases fitting TRBD2. The length of the CDR3 is 11 residues. Per the germline V gene, CDR1 is SEHNR and CDR2 is FQNEAQ (reference sequence). Trimming cost V 8 bases and J 5 bases; bases outside gene matches: 3.

This clonotype was counted a few times. The genes are TRBV6-5 and TRBJ2-5; unclear D gene. The CDR3 sequence is 14 residues long. With 0 bases removed from V and 2 bases from J, the gap between germline ends came to 7 bases. Germline V lookup: CDR1 MNHEY, CDR2 SVGAGI. The CDR3 bases are TGTGCCAGCAGTTACTCGACTGCTCAAGAGACCCAGTACTTC. Translating gives CASSYSTAQETQYF.

The chain carries TRBV4-3 and TRBJ2-4; D unresolved. CDR1 is LGHNA and CDR2 is YSLEER in the germline V gene. The CDR3 length is 17 residues. Trimming removed 1 base from V and 0 bases from J, with 13 bases in between. Here the CDR3 reads CASSQALGVLAKNIQYF. The CDR3, as DNA: TGCGCCAGCAGCCAAGCTTTAGGAGTCCTAGCCAAAAACATTCAGTACTTC.

This clonotype was recorded at least ten times. The chain combines TRBV6-9 with TRBJ2-1, with TRBD1 identical over 8 bases. This CDR3 spans 14 amino acids. The V segment lost 3 bases and the J segment 8 bases; nucleotides outside the gene matches: 6. Per germline, CDR1 MNHGY and CDR2 SVAAGI. CDR3 loop: CASSYRTGLDEQFF. In nucleotides, the CDR3 is TGTGCCAGCAGTTACCGGACAGGGCTCGATGAGCAGTTCTTC.

This clonotype has a count of ten or more. The genes are TRBV10-3 and TRBJ2-5, with 8 bases identical to TRBD1. The CDR3 sequence is 16 residues long. Per the germline V gene, CDR1 is ENHRY and CDR2 is SYGVKD. Losses at the gene ends were 4 bases for V and 2 bases for J; bases not matched to a gene: 9. For the CDR3, the DNA is TGTGCCATCAGTGCTTCCATACAGGGGGGTCAAGAGACCCAGTACTTC. Protein product: CAISASIQGGQETQYF.

Many counts were recorded for this clonotype. The CDR3 loop reads CASSQDPYYLRGQYF. The CDR3 DNA is TGTGCCAGCAGCCAAGATCCCTACTATCTACGAGGGCAGTACTTC. This sequence joins TRBV14 and TRBJ2-7; D is undetermined. CDR1 and CDR2 (germline): SGHDN, FVKESK. The V and J ends lost 0 bases and 9 bases respectively, with 18 bases between them. The CDR3 totals 15 residues.